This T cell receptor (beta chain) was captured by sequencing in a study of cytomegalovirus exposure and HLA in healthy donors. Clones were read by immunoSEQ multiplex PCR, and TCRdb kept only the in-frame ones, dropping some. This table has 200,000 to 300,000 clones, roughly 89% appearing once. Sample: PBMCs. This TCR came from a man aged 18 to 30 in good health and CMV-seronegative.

The chain's CDR3 is CAISDQREQYF. CDR3 DNA: TGTGCCATCAGTGACCAGCGGGAGCAGTACTTC. The rearrangement joins TRBV10-3 to TRBJ2-7; a possible D gene is TRBD2 (5 bases). From germline, CDR1 is ENHRY and CDR2 SYGVKD. V gave up 3 bases and J gave up 7 bases, with 7 bases separating them. This CDR3 spans 11 amino acids.